This T cell receptor beta chain was documented in a study of blood T cells in healthy people across ages. Regarding the study as a whole: In older individuals, TCR beta diversity per million T cells was lower, falling roughly linearly with age.

This clonotype has only a few counts. Its antigen is currently unknown. Just one base apart from a much larger clone, this may be a read error. Healthy individuals of Caucasian origin from Russia, aged roughly 6 to 95, served as donors. For every donor, a draw yielded ten milliliters of peripheral blood. The V end lost 5 bases, the J end lost 8 bases, and 24 bases lay between the germline ends. Germline CDR1 and CDR2: SGHTA and FQGNSA. The CDR3 is 16 amino acids. With a J-beta primer mix and a sample-barcoded 5' primer, a second PCR ran roughly 7 to 11 cycles. Each sample provided no less than 2.5 million CDR3-containing paired-end reads. TCRdb recomputed calls from the 5' RACE reads with MiXCR, one row per CDR3 protein. Counted here are 850,000 to 950,000 distinct CDR3 sequences, 29% occurring once; the ten biggest clones make up around 16%.

The genes are TRBV7-2 and TRBJ1-2; D perhaps matches TRBD1 (5 bases). The sample taken for sequencing was blood. The sequence was obtained from an elderly woman in good health. CDR3 in amino acids: CASSPPLGGGPEGYTF. The CDR3 DNA reads TGTGCCAGCAGCCCCCCACTGGGCGGGGGACCAGAAGGCTACACCTTC.